What follows describes a single T cell receptor (beta chain). It has no known antigen specificity. Base qualities are not recorded, but no much larger clone differs from it by a single base. This sample's time point label indicates: persistent/refractory GD, antithyroid drugs over 5 years with positive TRAb. RNA was extracted from PBMCs in TRIzol for both TCR sequencing and RNA sequencing. The diagnosis of Graves' disease was made according to American Thyroid Association guidelines. The patients came from an endocrinology department in Xi'an, China. Each patient gave approximately 9 milliliters of peripheral blood, collected in an EDTA anticoagulant tube. Ficoll Paque Plus density gradient separation was used to isolate PBMCs, and no further T cell sorting was performed. An Agilent 2100 Bioanalyzer and agarose gel were used to assess RNA quality, and a NanoDrop 2000 was used to measure RNA concentration.

The data were obtained in a study of regulatory T cells in long-lasting Graves disease (dated by TCRdb to about 2021). In the study overall: Persistent Graves' disease was defined as persistently positive TSH receptor autoantibodies together with antithyroid drug treatment for over 5 years. This study used TCR sequencing and RNA sequencing of peripheral blood to compare persistent Graves' disease patients against newly diagnosed Graves' disease patients. The study was registered as a clinical trial and conducted in China. A total of 35 or so samples were covered by TCR sequencing, comprising approximately 13 persistent and 20 newly diagnosed Graves' disease patients. Persistent Graves' disease patients in the clinical cohort had taken antithyroid drugs for approximately ten years on average. Results the study describes overall, beyond this receptor: Compared with newly diagnosed patients, persistent Graves' disease patients had lower TCR Shannon entropy and fewer highly expanded clones, which suggests clonal expansion. Only the TCR beta chain was sequenced and analyzed. As a limitation, the authors acknowledged that the small sample size may reduce accuracy. Preferential use of TRBV28, TRBJ1-2 and TRBJ2-5 was observed in persistent disease, whereas TRBV20-1 and TRBJ2-1 were favored in newly diagnosed disease. Patients with persistent disease shared more public clonotypes (approximately 2,500) than newly diagnosed patients did (966). Because the primary lesion, thyroid tissue, could not be accessed, the study looked at peripheral blood alone.

Germline trimming: 3 bases from V, 8 bases from J; junction bases outside gene matches: 15. Via the germline V gene, CDR1 is SQVTM and CDR2 ANQGSEA. Including cysteine and phenylalanine, the CDR3 has 17 amino acids. Just CDR3 DNA is preserved here, 51 bases in frame from base 1. Libraries were prepared through multiplex PCR. The reads were generated on an Illumina HiSeq 4000. iRepertoire HTBI primers and Arm-PCR amplification of CDR3 regions were used to construct TCR beta libraries. PCR products were gel purified before sequencing. As for the authors' bioinformatics: A total of 62 TRBV and more than twelve TRBJ segments were identified across samples and were used for gene usage analysis of CDR3 amino acid clonotypes. COPE and FqMerger were used to merge the filtered high-quality paired reads into contigs. Contigs were aligned with BLAST to IMGT TRBV, TRBD and TRBJ reference genes, and CDR3 was defined per IMGT. Any clonotype with a frequency above 0.1% was classified as a highly expanded clone. Shannon entropy served as the measure of repertoire diversity, while the Gini coefficient captured V-J evenness. Public clonotypes were defined as clonotypes shared by more than one individual. TCRdb redid the processing of the public reads, applying fastp at Q25 and MiXCR, and retained in-frame beta chains. Identical CDR3 proteins give one entry, which carries the most common genes and DNA. TCRdb, not the original authors, processed these V and J calls. The sample profile shows approximately 500,000 distinct CDR3 sequences; roughly 21% of them were found once. Roughly 6.9% of the sample lies in the top ten.

Sequences were derived from peripheral blood mononuclear cells (PBMCs), sampled when the disease was refractory, from a patient treated with antithyroid drugs. The V and J segments used are TRBV29-1 and TRBJ2-6, and TRBD1 aligns with 8 junction nucleotides. The TCR comes from a female donor with Graves disease. The CDR3 protein is CSVDCDRGPLRTNVLTF. The bases read TGCAGCGTTGATTGCGACAGGGGCCCACTTAGGACCAACGTCCTGACTTTC.